These 11 T cell receptor beta chains were sequenced from one sample in a study of CXCR3-negative and CXCR3-positive naive CD8 T cells. Findings and limits, study-wide: CXCR3-negative naive cells had less hydrophobic TRB CDR3s than did CXCR3-positive naive cells.

Antigens of these TCRs are unknown. Preparation of TRB cDNA libraries relied on 5' RACE carrying UMI labels. After re-calling the 5' RACE reads, TCRdb lists one entry per CDR3 protein, DNA absent. The table for this sample gives roughly 80,000 distinct CDR3 sequences. Sequencing was performed on naive CXCR3+ CD8+ T cells from blood. Subset: CD45RO-CCR7+CD27+CD95- naive CD8+ T cells expressing CXCR3 (TNR3+). These receptors came from a human donor in good health. Some clones in this sample may be carry-over from other donors' samples.

The V gene is TRBV13, the J gene TRBJ2-4; absent DNA, TCRdb's TRBD1 call cannot be checked. Germline-derived CDR1 and CDR2 are PRHDT and FYEKMQ (reference sequence). The CDR3 is made up of 15 amino acids. The CDR3 sequence is CASSFGQGAENIQYF.

Here the CDR3 reads CASSQGSIGAYEQYF. The chain recombines TRBV3-1 with TRBJ2-7. The germline gives CDR1 LGHDT, CDR2 YNNKEL (reference sequence). The CDR3 loop spans 15 amino acids.

The chain links TRBV27 to TRBJ1-1. Germline CDR1 is MNHEY and CDR2 is SMNVEV (reference sequence). This CDR3 comprises 13 residues. This chain's CDR3 is CASKSAGLPEAFF.

This chain uses TRBV20-1 with TRBJ2-1; TCRdb returns TRBD1, unconfirmable since there is no DNA. Germline V gives CDR1 DFQATT, CDR2 SNEGSKA (reference sequence). CDR3 size: 14 residues. The CDR3 protein is CSARGYRDSNEQFF.

The chain combines TRBV28 with TRBJ1-5; TCRdb indicates TRBD1, and absent DNA this call remains unverified. This CDR3 region has 17 residues. In germline, CDR1 is MDHEN, CDR2 SYDVKM. The CDR3 loop is CASSLLLGTGGVEPQHF.

This chain links TRBV12-3 or TRBV12-4 with TRBJ2-1; as DNA is missing, the TRBD2 call by TCRdb cannot be tested. The CDR3 has 12 residues. The CDR3: CASEGGLDEQFF.

The genes are TRBV12-3 or TRBV12-4 and TRBJ2-7; TCRdb picks TRBD1, but there is no DNA to check that call. The CDR3 runs 14 residues. CDR3 loop: CASSWADRAYEQYF.

J is TRBJ2-1 and V is TRBV29-1; TCRdb's D gene call, TRBD2, goes unchecked for lack of DNA. Germline assignment: CDR1 SQVTM and CDR2 ANQGSEA. The CDR3 has 19 residues. The CDR3 is CSVEDLGGLAGVPYNEQFF.

The chain has TRBV9 and TRBJ1-5. This CDR3 region has 14 residues. Germline CDR1 reads SGDLS; CDR2 reads YYNGEE. Here the CDR3 reads CASSVDSGPGPQHF.

The J gene is TRBJ2-4, the V gene TRBV3-1; TCRdb indicates TRBD2, and absent DNA this call remains unverified. Per the germline V gene, CDR1 is LGHDT and CDR2 is YNNKEL (reference sequence). This CDR3 has 18 amino acids. CDR3 sequence reads: CASSQETSGERPQNIQYF.

The chain links TRBV5-5 to TRBJ2-2. This CDR3 comprises 14 residues. CDR1 is SGHKS and CDR2 is YYEKEE in the germline V gene (reference sequence). The CDR3 reads CASSLGLAVGELFF.